A selection of T cell receptor beta chains follows, all from one sample in a study of blood T cell repertoires in COVID-19. Assay: immunoSEQ multiplex PCR; the TCRdb copy retains only in-frame clones and omits some. Of fewer than 400,000 clones listed, 75% to 90% are singletons. The material sequenced was PBMCs or T cells enriched from blood (not recorded which). These receptors were collected from a man aged 30-40 years who had recovered from COVID-19. Both conserved end residues are part of each CDR3. Fields, in order: V gene, D gene, clone size, J gene, CDR3 protein, CDR3 DNA. The D gene is left open where the match is weak. Some rows mark clone size as missing; the rest say once, few, many or name a class of expanded clone.

TRBV30	NA	NA	TRBJ1-4	CAWKPGKFGTNEKLFF	TGTGCCTGGAAGCCGGGGAAGTTCGGCACTAATGAAAAACTGTTTTTT
TRBV5-6	NA	NA	TRBJ1-2	CASSLEGNYGYTF	TGTGCCAGCAGCTTGGAGGGGAACTATGGCTACACCTTC
TRBV18	TRBD1	few	TRBJ2-7	CASSLPGTGGEQYF	TGTGCCAGCTCACTTCCTGGGACAGGCGGGGAGCAGTACTTC
TRBV6-2/TRBV6-3	TRBD2	NA	TRBJ2-1	CASSYSTLAGGPTNYNEQFF	TGTGCCAGCAGTTACTCGACGCTAGCGGGGGGCCCTACCAATTACAATGAGCAGTTCTTC
TRBV20-1	TRBD1	NA	TRBJ1-2	CSASGTGGGSNYGYTF	TGCAGTGCTAGTGGGACAGGGGGAGGCTCTAACTATGGCTACACCTTC
TRBV6-5	TRBD1	once	TRBJ2-5	CASSSMQGAQETQYF	TGTGCCAGCAGTTCTATGCAGGGGGCTCAAGAGACCCAGTACTTC
TRBV30	TRBD1	NA	TRBJ1-2	CAWSGQAGTGATYGYTF	TGTGCCTGGAGTGGACAGGCCGGGACAGGAGCTACATATGGCTACACCTTC
TRBV7-8	TRBD2	NA	TRBJ2-5	CASSLVVAGGPGTQYF	TGTGCCAGCAGCTTAGTGGTAGCGGGGGGGCCAGGGACCCAGTACTTC
TRBV7-3	TRBD1	NA	TRBJ1-1	CASSLGQGGDTEAFF	TGTGCCAGCAGCTTAGGACAGGGAGGTGACACTGAAGCTTTCTTT
TRBV6-2/TRBV6-3	TRBD1	NA	TRBJ1-6	CASSTGTENSPLHF	TGTGCCAGCAGTACCGGGACAGAGAATTCACCCCTCCACTTT
TRBV2	TRBD1	NA	TRBJ1-2	CASREDRGEAF	TGTGCCAGCAGGGAAGACAGGGGGGAGGCCTTC
TRBV7-3	TRBD2	NA	TRBJ2-2	CASSLNAGVNTGELFF	TGTGCCAGCAGCTTAAATGCGGGGGTGAACACCGGGGAGCTGTTTTTT
TRBV4-3	NA	NA	TRBJ1-1	CASSQEPGNTEAFF	TGCGCCAGCAGCCAAGAACCGGGGAACACTGAAGCTTTCTTT
TRBV5-4	NA	NA	TRBJ2-6	CASSLQGPFVGANVLTF	TGTGCCAGCAGCTTGCAGGGGCCGTTCGTCGGGGCCAACGTCCTGACTTTC
TRBV11-2	TRBD1	NA	TRBJ2-7	CASSPLTGGYEQYF	TGTGCCAGCAGCCCCCTGACAGGGGGCTACGAGCAGTACTTC
TRBV5-6	NA	NA	TRBJ1-2	CASSLAVREENYGYTF	TGTGCCAGCAGCTTGGCTGTCAGGGAGGAGAACTATGGCTACACCTTC
TRBV4-2	NA	NA	TRBJ1-2	CASSQVGGYGYTF	TGTGCCAGCAGCCAAGTAGGGGGCTATGGCTACACCTTC
TRBV5-1	TRBD1	NA	TRBJ1-2	CASSLDRANYGYTF	TGCGCCAGCAGCTTAGACAGGGCTAACTATGGCTACACCTTC
TRBV5-1	NA	NA	TRBJ1-1	CASSLDKGRPEAFF	TGCGCCAGCAGCTTGGATAAGGGGCGGCCTGAAGCTTTCTTT
TRBV21-1	NA	NA	TRBJ1-6	CASVRQPFRAEEGAPLHF	TGTGCCAGCGTTCGCCAACCATTCAGGGCCGAAGAGGGGGCACCCCTCCACTTT
TRBV15	NA	few	TRBJ2-3	CATSRDRLAQRGTDTQYF	TGTGCCACCAGCAGAGATCGGTTGGCGCAGAGGGGCACAGATACGCAGTATTTT
TRBV7-3	TRBD2	once	TRBJ2-5	CASSLKGLARRETQYF	TGTGCCAGCAGCCTAAAAGGACTAGCGCGGAGGGAGACCCAGTACTTC
TRBV27	TRBD2	NA	TRBJ2-2	CASRRPGGNTGELFF	TGTGCCAGCAGAAGACCGGGGGGAAACACCGGGGAGCTGTTTTTT
TRBV4-2	TRBD2	NA	TRBJ2-5	CASSQEGGNGGAQETQYF	TGTGCCAGCAGCCAAGAAGGTGGCAACGGGGGGGCCCAAGAGACCCAGTACTTC
TRBV5-4	TRBD1	NA	TRBJ2-7	CASSTFPGQAYEQYF	TGTGCCAGCAGCACGTTTCCGGGACAGGCCTACGAGCAGTACTTC
TRBV23-1	NA	NA	TRBJ1-1	CASSDLREPMNTEAFF	TGCGCCAGCAGTGATCTGCGGGAACCGATGAACACTGAAGCTTTCTTT
TRBV2	TRBD1	NA	TRBJ1-2	CASSPRTGVNYGYTF	TGTGCCAGCAGCCCGAGGACAGGGGTTAACTATGGCTACACCTTC
TRBV7-8	TRBD2	many	TRBJ2-1	CASSWTSGGAVKYEQFF	TGTGCCAGCAGCTGGACTAGCGGGGGGGCGGTGAAGTATGAGCAGTTCTTC
TRBV11-2	NA	NA	TRBJ1-1	CASSLRASEAFF	TGTGCCAGCAGCTTGAGGGCCTCTGAAGCTTTCTTT
TRBV5-6	NA	few	TRBJ2-2	CASSSQGYTGELFF	TGTGCCAGCAGCTCTCAGGGATACACCGGGGAGCTGTTTTTT
TRBV6-6	TRBD1	NA	TRBJ1-5	CASSPRQGVSQPQHF	TGTGCCAGCAGCCCCAGACAGGGTGTAAGTCAGCCCCAGCATTTT
TRBV24-1	NA	NA	TRBJ2-3	CATSDLLENFSEPQYF	TGTGCCACCAGTGATTTGCTAGAAAATTTTTCTGAGCCGCAGTATTTT
TRBV10-3	TRBD1	NA	TRBJ1-2	CATKTTGTPSDGYTF	TGTGCCACCAAAACGACAGGGACTCCTTCGGATGGCTACACCTTC
TRBV7-9	NA	once	TRBJ2-5	CASSLDRQETQYF	TGTGCCAGCAGCTTAGACCGGCAAGAGACCCAGTACTTC
TRBV20-1	NA	NA	TRBJ2-7	CSAKQTGEQYF	TGCAGTGCTAAGCAGACAGGCGAGCAGTACTTC
TRBV3-1/TRBV3-2	NA	NA	TRBJ2-5	CASSLSWWETQYF	TGTGCCAGCAGCCTGAGTTGGTGGGAGACCCAGTACTTC
TRBV3-1/TRBV3-2	NA	NA	TRBJ1-5	CASSELGLGQPQHF	TGTGCCAGCAGCGAGTTGGGTTTGGGCCAGCCCCAGCATTTT
TRBV7-9	NA	NA	TRBJ1-2	CASSLEDRWKGYTF	TGTGCCAGCAGCTTAGAGGACAGATGGAAAGGCTACACCTTC
TRBV7-9	TRBD1	NA	TRBJ1-2	CASSPRQGGYTF	TGTGCCAGCAGCCCTCGACAGGGCGGCTACACCTTC
TRBV19	NA	NA	TRBJ1-5	CASSPSHNQPQHF	TGTGCCAGTAGTCCGAGTCATAATCAGCCCCAGCATTTT
TRBV30	TRBD1	NA	TRBJ1-3	CAYVSPGQGTLTFSGNTIYF	TGTGCCTACGTCTCCCCGGGACAGGGGACCCTGACGTTCTCTGGAAACACCATATATTTT
TRBV11-2	NA	NA	TRBJ1-6	CASSLELESPLHF	TGTGCCAGCAGCTTAGAACTAGAATCACCCCTCCACTTT
TRBV5-1	NA	few	TRBJ1-1	CASSPGNANTEAFF	TGCGCCAGCAGCCCCGGGAACGCGAACACTGAAGCTTTCTTT
TRBV6-5	NA	NA	TRBJ1-1	CASSLRGVNTEAFF	TGTGCCAGCAGTCTCAGGGGCGTGAACACTGAAGCTTTCTTT
TRBV5-4	NA	NA	TRBJ1-4	CASSLRGGNEKLFF	TGTGCCAGCAGCTTAAGGGGGGGGAATGAAAAACTGTTTTTT